The 30 T cell receptor beta chains in this list originate from one sample, sequenced in a study of cytomegalovirus exposure and HLA in healthy donors. In the PCR, 60 Vbeta and 13 Jbeta primers were used. Some clones are missing from TCRdb's copy, which holds only in-frame ones; the method was immunoSEQ multiplex PCR. The sample lists tens of thousands of clones; approximately 71% were seen once. Sequencing was done on a sample of PBMCs. The receptors stem from a man in his forties or fifties in good health and CMV-seronegative.

This clone came up a few times. This chain joins TRBV6-1 and TRBJ2-3; perhaps TRBD2 as D (5 bases). This CDR3 region has 15 residues. Germline V gene lookup returns CDR1 MNHNS and CDR2 SASEGT. Trimming stripped 6 bases from V and 4 bases from J, with 17 bases between. CDR3 DNA sequence: TGTGCCAGCAGCGCCCGAGCCGGTAGCGCAGATACGCAGTATTTT. This encodes CASSARAGSADTQYF.

The rearrangement uses TRBV14 and TRBJ2-5; possible D gene TRBD1, 6 bases. Germline V CDR1 and CDR2: SGHDN, FVKESK. The CDR3 is 12 amino acids. The germline V and J ends were trimmed by 2 bases and 5 bases, with 6 bases remaining between them. The chain's CDR3 is CASSQRGETQYF. The CDR3 DNA reads TGTGCCAGCAGCCAAAGGGGGGAGACCCAGTACTTC.

The chain combines TRBV29-1 with TRBJ2-2; 11 bases are a match to TRBD2. The germline gives CDR1 SQVTM, CDR2 ANQGSEA. The CDR3 contains 14 residues. V lost 6 bases, J lost 1 base, and 1 base stayed unmatched. CDR3 sequence: CSVGTSGNTGELFF. CDR3 nucleotides: TGCAGCGTAGGGACTAGCGGGAACACCGGGGAGCTGTTTTTT.

The chain joins TRBV30 to TRBJ1-4; no clear D gene. The CDR3 totals 15 residues. V lost 3 bases, J lost 7 bases, and 18 bases lay in between. Germline values: CDR1 GTSNPN, CDR2 SVGIG (reference sequence). The CDR3 loop is CAWSVEWGVGEKLFF. CDR3 coding DNA: TGTGCCTGGAGCGTAGAGTGGGGAGTTGGTGAAAAACTGTTTTTT.

Notes on this clone: Other DNA variants within this sample encode the same CDR3. The V call is TRBV9, the J call TRBJ1-2; a weak D match, TRBD1 (5 bases). Trimming shortened V by 4 bases and J by 5 bases, and 21 bases separated the two germline ends. This CDR3 has 16 residues. CDR1 and CDR2 from the germline V gene are SGDLS and YYNGEE. The CDR3: CASSYQPSARGYGYTF. The CDR3, as DNA: TGTGCCAGCAGCTATCAACCTAGCGCTCGGGGGTATGGCTACACCTTC.

The rearrangement uses TRBV18 and TRBJ2-3, with D unclear. This CDR3 is built from 15 residues. V was trimmed by 6 bases and J by 0 bases, leaving 13 bases between them. Germline assignment: CDR1 KGHSH and CDR2 LQKENI. The DNA for the CDR3 is TGTGCCAGCTCCCCTCGAGGTTCTAGCACAGATACGCAGTATTTT. Protein product: CASSPRGSSTDTQYF.

The rearrangement links TRBV19 to TRBJ1-2, with TRBD1 identical over 8 bases. With V trimmed by 9 bases and J by 6 bases, 6 bases remained unmatched. Germline-derived CDR1 and CDR2 are LNHDA and SQIVND (reference sequence). The CDR3 has 12 amino acids. In nucleotides, the CDR3 is TGTGCCAGCGTAGGACAGGGACATGGCTACACCTTC. This gives the protein CASVGQGHGYTF.

This clone was recorded a few times. The rearrangement links TRBV6-9 to TRBJ2-7; D is unresolved. Trimming stripped 0 bases from V and 0 bases from J, with 12 bases between. The CDR3 extends over 16 amino acids. Per the germline V gene, CDR1 is MNHGY and CDR2 is SVAAGI. CDR3 coding DNA: TGTGCCAGCAGTTATTCAGCCGCGAAGAGCTCCTACGAGCAGTACTTC. It codes for CASSYSAAKSSYEQYF.

Within the sample, this clone is medium-sized. V gene TRBV30 combines with J gene TRBJ1-1; 11 nucleotides match TRBD1. Per germline, CDR1 GTSNPN and CDR2 SVGIG (reference sequence). The CDR3 totals 14 residues. Unmatched junction bases numbered 2, after V lost 1 base and J lost 4 bases. This chain's CDR3 is CAWSAGTGGTEAFF. CDR3 bases: TGTGCCTGGAGTGCCGGGACAGGGGGCACTGAAGCTTTCTTT.

A few counts support this clone. This CDR3 is CASSEGQGSYNEQFF. The DNA of the CDR3 is TGTGCCAGCAGTGAAGGACAGGGTTCCTACAATGAGCAGTTCTTC. The chain recombines TRBV2 with TRBJ2-1; 7 bases align to TRBD1. The germline CDR1 and CDR2 sequences are SNHLY and FYNNEI. This CDR3 is built from 15 residues. The V segment lost 1 base and the J segment 1 base; nucleotides outside the gene matches: 1.

The chain combines TRBV4-2 with TRBJ1-1; unclear D gene. V lost 0 bases and J 7 bases, leaving 12 bases between the germline ends. The CDR3 is made up of 14 amino acids. Germline loops: CDR1 LGHNA, CDR2 YNFKEQ. CDR3 sequence (DNA): TGTGCCAGCAGCCAAGATGGCGGCTTCGGTGAAGCTTTCTTT. Amino acid sequence: CASSQDGGFGEAFF.

The gene calls are TRBV11-2 and TRBJ2-1; TRBD2 agrees at 8 bases. V was pared by 3 bases and J by 9 bases, with 7 bases of the junction left unmatched. The CDR3 runs 14 residues. Per germline, CDR1 SGHAT and CDR2 FQNNGV. The CDR3 DNA is TGTGCCAGCAGCTTGCTGGGCGGGGGGCGTGAGCAGTTCTTC. The encoded protein is CASSLLGGGREQFF.

The chain couples TRBV6-6 to TRBJ1-2; D is undetermined. The CDR3 runs 13 residues. V was cut by 10 bases and J by 8 bases, with 20 bases left in between. Germline V gene data show CDR1 as MNHNY and CDR2 as SVGAGI (reference sequence). The CDR3 DNA reads TGTGCCATCTACGGGTCTTCGGAAGCCGGCTACACCTTC. Residues: CAIYGSSEAGYTF.

This chain joins TRBV30 and TRBJ2-7; possible D gene TRBD1, 6 bases. V was trimmed by 4 bases and J by 5 bases, leaving 18 bases between them. CDR1 GTSNPN and CDR2 SVGIG come from the germline V gene (reference sequence). The CDR3 has 14 residues. The CDR3 loop is CAWTSATGQDEQYF. The DNA for the CDR3 is TGTGCCTGGACCTCGGCTACAGGGCAGGACGAGCAGTACTTC.

This chain joins TRBV30 and TRBJ2-3; tentative D call: TRBD2 (6 bases). V was trimmed by 5 bases and J by 6 bases, leaving 18 bases between them. Germline CDR1 and CDR2: GTSNPN and SVGIG (reference sequence). CDR3 size: 14 residues. The CDR3 is CAWRRGTAPDTQYF. The CDR3 DNA sequence: TGTGCCTGGCGACGTGGGACTGCCCCCGATACGCAGTATTTT.

This clone came up a few times. V is TRBV5-1 and J is TRBJ2-5; TRBD2 matches at 11 bases. Trimming cost V 2 bases and J 2 bases; bases outside gene matches: 5. Germline lookup yields CDR1 SGHRS and CDR2 YFSETQ. The CDR3 totals 16 residues. The chain's CDR3 is CASSFLAGGTQETQYF. CDR3 DNA sequence: TGCGCCAGCAGCTTTCTAGCGGGGGGAACACAAGAGACCCAGTACTTC. The entire variable domain, with the rest obtained from reference TRBV5-1 and TRBJ2-5, is as follows: KAGVTQTPRYLIKTRGQQVTLSCSPISGHRSVSWYQQTPGQGLQFLFEYFSETQRNKGNFPGRFSGRQFSNSRSEMNVSTLELGDSALYLCASSFLAGGTQETQYFGPGTRLLVL.

This rearrangement joins TRBV25-1 to TRBJ1-1; D not certain. The germline V gene encodes CDR1 MGHDK and CDR2 SYGVNS. With 6 bases removed from V and 7 bases from J, the gap between germline ends came to 15 bases. The CDR3 covers 13 residues. The CDR3, as DNA: TGTGCCAGCAGGACGGGTGGCAGTCGTGAAGCTTTCTTT. Protein sequence: CASRTGGSREAFF.

The V call is TRBV9, the J call TRBJ2-3; TRBD2 might be the D (6 bases). CDR3 length: 15 amino acids. In germline, CDR1 is SGDLS, CDR2 YYNGEE. V was cut by 7 bases and J by 0 bases, with 15 bases left in between. CDR3 coding DNA: TGTGCCAGCGGACGCGGGGCCCCTAGCACAGATACGCAGTATTTT. This encodes CASGRGAPSTDTQYF.

The chain combines TRBV9 with TRBJ2-7, with a possible D match to TRBD2 (6 bases). V lost 0 bases, J lost 0 bases, and 7 bases lay in between. The CDR3 is made up of 14 amino acids. Germline CDR1 SGDLS, CDR2 YYNGEE. In DNA form, the CDR3 reads TGTGCCAGCAGCGTAGGCGGGAACTCCTACGAGCAGTACTTC. It codes for CASSVGGNSYEQYF.

The chain combines TRBV7-8 with TRBJ1-4; 7 bases match TRBD1. Germline V gene sequence: CDR1 SGHVS, CDR2 FQNEAQ. The CDR3 is 16 residues long. The V and J ends lost 5 bases and 0 bases, in that order; junction bases with no gene match: 6. The CDR3 region has the DNA TGTGCCAGCAGCCCCCGGGACAGTGCAACTAATGAAAAACTGTTTTTT. It specifies CASSPRDSATNEKLFF.

V gene TRBV7-2 combines with J gene TRBJ2-7; tentatively, D is TRBD2 (5 bases). Germline CDR1 and CDR2: SGHTA and FQGNSA. Trimming took off 5 bases at V and 0 bases at J, with 11 bases between the two ends. This CDR3 is 14 amino acids long. CDR3 coding DNA: TGTGCCAGCAGCCGGGATTACAGCTCCTACGAGCAGTACTTC. It encodes CASSRDYSSYEQYF.

The chain uses TRBV11-1 and TRBJ1-1; D call uncertain. V lost 5 bases, J lost 1 base, and 17 bases lay in between. The CDR3 spans 16 residues. The germline V gene encodes CDR1 SGHAT and CDR2 FQDESV (reference sequence). CDR3 residues: CASSNPQKSKNTEAFF. The CDR3 bases are TGTGCCAGCAGCAACCCACAGAAGAGTAAGAACACTGAAGCTTTCTTT.

This chain uses TRBV27 with TRBJ2-1; D might be TRBD1 (5 bases). CDR3 size: 14 residues. Looked up from germline, CDR1 is MNHEY and CDR2 is SMNVEV (reference sequence). V lost 9 bases and J 0 bases, leaving 12 bases between the germline ends. CDR3 sequence (DNA): TGTGCCAGTTCAAAGGGGTCCTCCTACAATGAGCAGTTCTTC. Encoded protein: CASSKGSSYNEQFF.

The chain joins TRBV5-6 to TRBJ2-1, with 14 bases matching TRBD2. Germline V gene data show CDR1 as SGHDT and CDR2 as YYEEEE. The V gene end was trimmed by 0 bases and the J gene end by 9 bases; junction bases not matched to a gene: 5. There are 16 residues in the CDR3. CDR3 coding DNA: TGTGCCAGCAGCTTGGCGACTAGCGGGGGGGCAATTGAGCAGTTCTTC. Residues: CASSLATSGGAIEQFF.

V usage is TRBV7-2 and J usage is TRBJ2-5; 9 bases align to TRBD1. J lost 5 bases, V lost 1 base, and 8 bases had no gene match. The CDR3 runs to 16 residues. Looked up from germline, CDR1 is SGHTA and CDR2 is FQGNSA. The chain's CDR3 is CASSLVEDRGKETQYF. The CDR3 nucleotides read TGTGCCAGCAGCTTAGTTGAGGACAGGGGAAAGGAGACCCAGTACTTC. Variable domain in full (rest from reference TRBV7-2 and TRBJ2-5): GAGVSQSPSNKVTEKGKDVELRCDPISGHTALYWYRQSLGQGLEFLIYFQGNSAPDKSGLPSDRFSAERTGGSVSTLTIQRTQQEDSAVYLCASSLVEDRGKETQYFGPGTRLLVL.

This chain joins TRBV7-8 and TRBJ2-2; 7 bases agree with TRBD2. The CDR3 runs 16 residues. V dropped 4 bases and J dropped 4; count of bases not matched to a gene: 9. Looked up from germline, CDR1 is SGHVS and CDR2 is FQNEAQ. This CDR3 reads CASSSWRRGFTGELFF. The CDR3 nucleotides are TGTGCCAGCAGCTCCTGGCGGCGGGGGTTCACCGGGGAGCTGTTTTTT. The full variable domain, with the rest looked up from reference TRBV7-8 and TRBJ2-2, is GAGVSQSPRYKVAKRGQDVALRCDPISGHVSLFWYQQALGQGPEFLTYFQNEAQLDKSGLPSDRFFAERPEGSVSTLKIQRTQQEDSAVYLCASSSWRRGFTGELFFGEGSRLTVL.

The rearrangement joins TRBV6-5 to TRBJ2-7, with 8 bases identical to TRBD1. J gave up 0 bases and V 5 bases, and 6 bases lay outside the gene matches. Germline CDR1 reads MNHEY; CDR2 reads SVGAGI. CDR3 length equals 15 residues. CDR3 loop: CASSPRTGNSYEQYF. The CDR3 region has the DNA TGTGCCAGCAGTCCCCGGACAGGGAACTCCTACGAGCAGTACTTC.

Remarks on this clone: Relative to the germline gene, one junction end is altered; a read error may explain this. CDR3 protein: CSSRGGGKETQYF. DNA for the CDR3: TGTTCCAGCAGGGGTGGGGGGAAAGAGACCCAGTACTTC. This chain links TRBV7-9 with TRBJ2-5; TRBD1 or TRBD2 may be the D gene (6 bases each). The CDR3 is 13 amino acids. The germline V gene encodes CDR1 SEHNR and CDR2 FQNEAQ (reference sequence).

Remarks on this clone: Mismatch with germline at one junction end may stem from a read error. This sequence joins TRBV7-9 and TRBJ1-2; D gene unclear. Germline V lookup: CDR1 SEHNR, CDR2 FQNEAQ (reference sequence). This CDR3 is built from 12 residues. DNA for the CDR3: TGTTCCAGCAGCTTAGTCCGGTATGGCTACACCTTC. Protein product: CSSSLVRYGYTF.

The rearrangement joins TRBV6-5 to TRBJ1-6; TRBD1 is a possible D gene (5 bases). The CDR3 length is 15 residues. The germline gives CDR1 MNHEY, CDR2 SVGAGI. V dropped 8 bases and J dropped 4 bases, with 15 bases sitting between them. The CDR3 bases are TGTGCCAGCCAGCGCTTGGGGGGGTATAATTCACCCCTCCACTTT. This translates into CASQRLGGYNSPLHF.